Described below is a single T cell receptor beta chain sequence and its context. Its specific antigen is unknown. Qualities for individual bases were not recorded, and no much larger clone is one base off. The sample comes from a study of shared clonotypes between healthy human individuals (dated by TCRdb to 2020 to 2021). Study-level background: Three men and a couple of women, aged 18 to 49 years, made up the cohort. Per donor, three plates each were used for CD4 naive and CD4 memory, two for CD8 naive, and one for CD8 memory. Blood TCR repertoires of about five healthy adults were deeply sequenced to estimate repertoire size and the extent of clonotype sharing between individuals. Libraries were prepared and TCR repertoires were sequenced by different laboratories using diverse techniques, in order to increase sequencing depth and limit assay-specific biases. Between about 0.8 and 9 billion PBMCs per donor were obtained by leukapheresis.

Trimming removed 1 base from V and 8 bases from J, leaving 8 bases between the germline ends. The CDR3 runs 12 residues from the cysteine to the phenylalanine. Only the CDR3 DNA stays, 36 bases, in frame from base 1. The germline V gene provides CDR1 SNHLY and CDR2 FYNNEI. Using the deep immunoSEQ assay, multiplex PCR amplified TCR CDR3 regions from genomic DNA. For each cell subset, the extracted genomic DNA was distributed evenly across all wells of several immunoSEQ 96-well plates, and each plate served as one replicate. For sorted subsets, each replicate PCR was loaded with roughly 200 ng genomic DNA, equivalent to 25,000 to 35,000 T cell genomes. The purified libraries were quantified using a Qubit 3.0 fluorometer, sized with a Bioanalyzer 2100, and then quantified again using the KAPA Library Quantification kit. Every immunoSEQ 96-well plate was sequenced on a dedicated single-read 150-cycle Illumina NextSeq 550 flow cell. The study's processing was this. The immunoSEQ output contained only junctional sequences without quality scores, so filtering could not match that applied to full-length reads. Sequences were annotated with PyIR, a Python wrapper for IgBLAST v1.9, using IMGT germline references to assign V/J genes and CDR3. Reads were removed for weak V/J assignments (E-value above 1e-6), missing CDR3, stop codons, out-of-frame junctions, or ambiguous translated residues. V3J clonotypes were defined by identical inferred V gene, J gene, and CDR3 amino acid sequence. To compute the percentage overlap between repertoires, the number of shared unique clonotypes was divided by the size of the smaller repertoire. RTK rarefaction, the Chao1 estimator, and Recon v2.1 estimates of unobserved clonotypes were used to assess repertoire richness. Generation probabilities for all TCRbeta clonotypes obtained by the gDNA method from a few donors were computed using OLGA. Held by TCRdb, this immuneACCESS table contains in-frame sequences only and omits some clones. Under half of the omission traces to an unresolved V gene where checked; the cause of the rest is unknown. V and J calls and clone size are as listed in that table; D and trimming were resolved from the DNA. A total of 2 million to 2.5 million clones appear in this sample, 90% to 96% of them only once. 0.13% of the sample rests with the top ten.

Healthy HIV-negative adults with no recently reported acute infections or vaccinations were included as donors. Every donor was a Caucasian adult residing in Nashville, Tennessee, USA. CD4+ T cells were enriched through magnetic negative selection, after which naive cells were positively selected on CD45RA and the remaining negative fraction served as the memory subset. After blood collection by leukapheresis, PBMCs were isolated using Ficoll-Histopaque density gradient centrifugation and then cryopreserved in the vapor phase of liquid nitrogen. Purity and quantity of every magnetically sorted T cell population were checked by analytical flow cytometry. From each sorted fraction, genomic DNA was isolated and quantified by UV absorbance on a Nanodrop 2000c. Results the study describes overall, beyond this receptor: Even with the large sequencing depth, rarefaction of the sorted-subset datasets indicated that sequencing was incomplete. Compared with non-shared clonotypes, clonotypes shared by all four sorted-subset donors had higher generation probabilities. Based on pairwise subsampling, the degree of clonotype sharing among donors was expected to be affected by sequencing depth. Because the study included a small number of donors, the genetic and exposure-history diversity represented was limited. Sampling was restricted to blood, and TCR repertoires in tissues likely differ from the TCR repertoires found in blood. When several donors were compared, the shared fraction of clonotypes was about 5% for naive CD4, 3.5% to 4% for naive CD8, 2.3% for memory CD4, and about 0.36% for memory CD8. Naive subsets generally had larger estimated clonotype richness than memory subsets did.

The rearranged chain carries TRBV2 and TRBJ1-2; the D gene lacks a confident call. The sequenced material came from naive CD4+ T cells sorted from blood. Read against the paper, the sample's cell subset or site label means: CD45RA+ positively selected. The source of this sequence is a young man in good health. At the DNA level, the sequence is TGTGCCAGCAGTGAAGAGGCGGTAGGCTACACCTTC. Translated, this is CASSEEAVGYTF.